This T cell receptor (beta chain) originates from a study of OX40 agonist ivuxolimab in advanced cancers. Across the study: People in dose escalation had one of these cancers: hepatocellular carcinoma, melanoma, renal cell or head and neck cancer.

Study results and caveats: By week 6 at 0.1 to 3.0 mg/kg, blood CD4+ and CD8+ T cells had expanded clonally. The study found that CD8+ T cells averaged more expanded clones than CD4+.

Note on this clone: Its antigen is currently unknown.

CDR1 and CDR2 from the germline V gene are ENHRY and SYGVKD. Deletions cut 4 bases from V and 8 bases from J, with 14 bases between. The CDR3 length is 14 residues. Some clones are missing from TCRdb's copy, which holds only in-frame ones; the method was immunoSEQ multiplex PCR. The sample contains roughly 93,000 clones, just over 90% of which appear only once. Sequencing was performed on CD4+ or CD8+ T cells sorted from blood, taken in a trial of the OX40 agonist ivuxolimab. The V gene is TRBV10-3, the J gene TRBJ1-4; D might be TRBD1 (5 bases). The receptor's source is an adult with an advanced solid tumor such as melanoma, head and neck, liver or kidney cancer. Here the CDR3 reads CAISAGGGTEKLFF. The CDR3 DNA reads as TGTGCCATCAGTGCCGGTGGGGGTACCGAAAAACTGTTTTTT.